These 29 T cell receptor beta chains came from one sample sequenced in a study of T cell repertoires in cytomegalovirus infection. MiXCR was run by TCRdb on the reads, yielding one entry per CDR3 protein. The sample records some 450,000 distinct CDR3 sequences, about a third being singletons. What was sequenced was PBMCs. The receptor source for this set is a human donor in good health (CMV status not recorded). Some clones in this sample may be carry-over from other donors' samples.

This clonotype was seen repeatedly, ten times or more. This chain links TRBV7-2 with TRBJ2-3, with 8 nucleotides matching TRBD2. CDR1 and CDR2 from the germline V gene are SGHTA and FQGNSA. This CDR3 has 17 amino acids. V trimming: 5 bases; J trimming: 1 base; junction bases outside the gene matches: 11. CDR3 in amino acids: CASSPIVSAGGTDTQYF. The CDR3 nucleotides read TGTGCCAGCAGCCCGATAGTTTCAGCGGGGGGCACAGATACGCAGTATTTT.

Only a few counts were recorded for this clonotype. The chain joins TRBV5-1 to TRBJ2-7, with 9 bases lining up with TRBD1. CDR1 SGHRS and CDR2 YFSETQ come from the germline V gene. The CDR3 has 15 amino acids. Trimming removed 2 bases from V and 0 bases from J; junction bases left unmatched: 3. Here the CDR3 reads CASSFRDRVSYEQYF. The DNA of the CDR3 is TGCGCCAGCAGCTTTCGGGACAGGGTCTCCTACGAGCAGTACTTC.

The chain is built from TRBV6-2 or TRBV6-3 and TRBJ1-5; TRBD1 might be the D (6 bases). In germline, CDR1 is MNHEY, CDR2 SVGEGT. The germline V and J ends were trimmed by 5 bases and 7 bases, with 18 bases remaining between them. The CDR3 consists of 15 residues. The CDR3: CASSPRGVFGQPQHF. CDR3 in DNA: TGTGCCAGCAGTCCCAGGGGCGTATTTGGACAGCCCCAGCATTTT.

This chain uses TRBV5-6 with TRBJ2-5; D gene ambiguous. V lost 0 bases, J lost 4 bases, and 13 bases lay in between. The CDR3 length is 15 residues. CDR1 SGHDT and CDR2 YYEEEE come from the germline V gene. The CDR3 spells CASSLEAKTRETQYF. CDR3 bases: TGTGCCAGCAGCTTGGAGGCCAAGACAAGAGAGACCCAGTACTTC. Full variable domain (missing parts from reference TRBV5-6 and TRBJ2-5): DAGVTQSPTHLIKTRGQQVTLRCSPKSGHDTVSWYQQALGQGPQFIFQYYEEEERQRGNFPDRFSGHQFPNYSSELNVNALLLGDSALYLCASSLEAKTRETQYFGPGTRLLVL.

This clonotype has only a few counts. The CDR3 protein is CASSQASGGAQQFF. CDR3 in DNA: TGTGCCAGCAGCCAAGCTAGCGGGGGGGCTCAGCAGTTCTTC. V and J are TRBV14 and TRBJ2-1; TRBD2 agrees at 12 bases. This CDR3 region has 14 residues. V gave up 1 base and J gave up 11 bases; unmatched junction bases: 3. CDR1 is SGHDN and CDR2 is FVKESK in the germline V gene. Filled out from reference TRBV14 and TRBJ2-1, the complete variable domain reads EAGVTQFPSHSVIEKGQTVTLRCDPISGHDNLYWYRRVMGKEIKFLLHFVKESKQDESGMPNNRFLAERTGGTYSTLKVQPAELEDSGVYFCASSQASGGAQQFFGPGTRLTVL.

V usage is TRBV28 and J usage is TRBJ2-5, with unresolved D. The CDR3 length is 12 residues. Per the germline V gene, CDR1 is MDHEN and CDR2 is SYDVKM. V lost 5 bases, J lost 9 bases, and 13 bases lay in between. CDR3 in DNA: TGTGCCAGCAGTACCCCGCCATGGCCCCAGTACTTC. It specifies CASSTPPWPQYF.

This clonotype occurred a few times. The rearrangement joins TRBV4-3 to TRBJ2-6; D gene unclear. In germline, CDR1 is LGHNA, CDR2 YSLEER. V lost 0 bases, J lost 0 bases, and 9 bases lay in between. This CDR3 comprises 17 residues. Here the CDR3 DNA reads TGCGCCAGCAGCCAAGATCTCGCCCCCTCTGGGGCCAACGTCCTGACTTTC. Its protein is CASSQDLAPSGANVLTF.

V gene TRBV12-3 or TRBV12-4 combines with J gene TRBJ2-7; 7 positions agree with TRBD1. Trimming took 6 bases from V and 6 from J; bases not matched to a gene: 5. The length of the CDR3 is 12 residues. CDR3 bases: TGTGCCAGCAGCAAGACAGGGACCGAGCAGTACTTC. As protein: CASSKTGTEQYF.

This chain links TRBV7-9 with TRBJ1-4; D uncertain. The germline V gene has CDR1 SEHNR and CDR2 FQNEAQ (reference sequence). This CDR3 contains 14 residues. The germline V and J ends were trimmed by 5 bases and 4 bases, with 11 bases remaining between them. The CDR3 DNA sequence: TGTGCCAGCAGCCCCGGACTTCTTAATGAAAAACTGTTTTTT. Protein: CASSPGLLNEKLFF.

Notes on this clonotype: The missing conserved phenylalanine or tryptophan at the end of this CDR3 makes a read error likely. This chain joins TRBV7-8 and TRBJ1-5; the D gene is possibly TRBD1 (5 bases). The CDR3 spans 15 residues. The V gene's germline CDR1 is SGHVS and CDR2 FQNEAQ. For the CDR3, the DNA is TGTGCGAGCAGCTTAGCGGCACAGGACGACCAGCCCCAGCATCTT. Translation gives CASSLAAQDDQPQHL.

This chain connects TRBV28 to TRBJ2-3; D gene uncertain. Deletions cut 6 bases from V and 0 bases from J, with 7 bases between. Germline V gene sequence: CDR1 MDHEN, CDR2 SYDVKM. The CDR3 runs to 13 residues. For the CDR3, the DNA is TGTGCCAGCAGAGCAAAAAGCACAGATACGCAGTATTTT. It codes for CASRAKSTDTQYF.

This clonotype was counted at least ten times. This rearrangement joins TRBV7-8 to TRBJ1-5; TRBD1 agrees at 7 bases. The CDR3 sequence is 14 residues long. Germline loops: CDR1 SGHVS, CDR2 FQNEAQ. Unmatched junction bases numbered 3, after V lost 0 bases and J lost 7 bases. This chain's CDR3 is CASSLATGRQPQHF. The CDR3, as DNA: TGTGCCAGCAGCTTAGCGACAGGGCGACAGCCCCAGCATTTT.

This clonotype showed up just a few times. The chain has TRBV6-6 and TRBJ2-7; D not resolved. There are 11 residues in the CDR3. The germline V gene encodes CDR1 MNHNY and CDR2 SVGAGI (reference sequence). Between the trimmed V and J ends, which lost 2 bases and 6 bases, there was a span of 5 bases. The DNA of the CDR3 is TGTGCCAGCAGTTACAGGGCCGAGCAGTACTTC. It translates to CASSYRAEQYF.

As regards this clonotype: The conserved phenylalanine or tryptophan normally closing the CDR3 is absent here, so this likely arose from a read error. The chain is built from TRBV11-2 and TRBJ2-1; maybe TRBD2 (7 bases). The CDR3 is made up of 14 amino acids. Per the germline V gene, CDR1 is SGHAT and CDR2 is FQNNGV. The V end lost 2 bases, the J end lost 7 bases, and 12 bases lay between the germline ends. CDR3: CASSLWGGHNEQFL. CDR3 nucleotide sequence: TGTGCCAGCAGCTTATGGGGGGGCCATAATGAGCAGTTCTTA.

This clonotype has at least ten counts. The chain recombines TRBV7-8 with TRBJ1-2; D gene uncertain. V lost 1 base and J lost 0, with 9 bases in between. There are 15 residues in the CDR3. Looked up from germline, CDR1 is SGHVS and CDR2 is FQNEAQ. The CDR3 DNA reads as TGTGCCAGCAGCTTAGATGCAGCAACTAACTATGGCTACACCTTC. Its translation: CASSLDAATNYGYTF.

This chain connects TRBV2 to TRBJ2-3; no clear D. CDR1 and CDR2 from the germline V gene are SNHLY and FYNNEI. Trimming removed 6 bases from V and 4 bases from J, with 5 bases in between. CDR3 length equals 11 residues. CDR3 nucleotides: TGTGCCAGCAGGGGTCCAGATACGCAGTATTTT. This translates into CASRGPDTQYF.

CDR3 sequence reads: CAISYAGGVGGTQYF. Here the CDR3 DNA reads TGTGCCATAAGCTATGCCGGGGGCGTTGGGGGGACCCAGTACTTC. The chain combines TRBV7-8 with TRBJ2-5, with D perhaps matching TRBD1 or TRBD2 (6 bases each). CDR3 length: 15 residues. CDR1 and CDR2 from the germline V gene are SGHVS and FQNEAQ. The germline V and J ends were trimmed by 10 bases and 7 bases, with 25 bases remaining between them.

This chain connects TRBV20-1 to TRBJ2-1; TRBD1 might be the D (6 bases). The CDR3 is made up of 19 amino acids. Per the germline V gene, CDR1 is DFQATT and CDR2 is SNEGSKA (reference sequence). V was cut by 6 bases and J by 0 bases, with 27 bases left in between. In DNA, the CDR3 is TGCAGTGCCCGAAAGGAAATAGGACAGACGAGTCCCTCCTACAATGAGCAGTTCTTC. As protein: CSARKEIGQTSPSYNEQFF.

In its sample, this clonotype was seen a few times. The CDR3 nucleotides read TGTGCCAGTAGTATGGGGGGCCTAAGGGGTTGGCAGCCCCAGCATTTT. It translates to CASSMGGLRGWQPQHF. The V call is TRBV19, the J call TRBJ1-5, with D maybe TRBD1 (6 bases). This CDR3 has 16 amino acids. The V gene's germline CDR1 is LNHDA and CDR2 SQIVND (reference sequence). V was cut by 3 bases and J by 7 bases, with 19 bases left in between.

The chain recombines TRBV19 with TRBJ2-2; D might be TRBD1 (6 bases). Germline loops: CDR1 LNHDA, CDR2 SQIVND (reference sequence). The CDR3 runs 13 residues. V lost 8 bases to trimming and J lost 7 bases, with 14 bases between them. The CDR3 DNA is TGTGCCAGTGCCTACAGGGCGGGCGGGGAGCTGTTTTTT. Its translation: CASAYRAGGELFF.

In its sample, this clonotype was seen many times. The chain couples TRBV12-3 or TRBV12-4 to TRBJ2-7; tentative D call: TRBD2 (5 bases). The CDR3 has 12 amino acids. Trimming removed 6 bases from V and 5 bases from J, with 11 bases in between. In nucleotides, the CDR3 is TGTGCCAGCAGCGTTACTAGAGACGAGCAGTACTTC. It yields the protein CASSVTRDEQYF.

This sequence joins TRBV3-1 and TRBJ2-7; D unclear. The CDR3 has 14 residues. Germline lookup yields CDR1 LGHDT and CDR2 YNNKEL (reference sequence). Between the trimmed V and J ends, which lost 6 bases and 2 bases, there was a span of 14 bases. The CDR3 DNA sequence: TGTGCCAGCAGTCCAACCATTGTACCCTACGAGCAGTACTTC. It encodes CASSPTIVPYEQYF.

This clonotype came up many times. The rearrangement joins TRBV4-1 to TRBJ2-1; TRBD2 matches at 8 bases. V lost 0 bases, J lost 8 bases, and 12 bases stayed unmatched. The length of the CDR3 is 17 residues. From germline, CDR1 is MGHRA and CDR2 YSYEKL. The CDR3 loop reads CASSQDRGGPSYHEQFF. As DNA, the CDR3 is TGCGCCAGCAGCCAAGATCGCGGGGGGCCAAGTTACCATGAGCAGTTCTTC.

The J gene is TRBJ1-3, the V gene TRBV20-1; 9 nucleotides agree with TRBD1. The V gene end was trimmed by 5 bases and the J gene end by 3 bases; junction bases not matched to a gene: 5. The length of the CDR3 is 14 residues. Germline V CDR1 and CDR2: DFQATT, SNEGSKA (reference sequence). The DNA for the CDR3 is TGCAGTGCTGGGGGGACAGGGCTTGGAAACACCATATATTTT. Residues: CSAGGTGLGNTIYF.

This clonotype turned up a few times. The chain combines TRBV6-5 with TRBJ1-4; 8 nucleotides line up with TRBD1. Trimming cost V 5 bases and J 7 bases; bases outside gene matches: 9. The CDR3 consists of 15 residues. Germline V gene sequence: CDR1 MNHEY, CDR2 SVGAGI. CDR3 DNA sequence: TGTGCCAGCAGTACGACCCAGGGGGCTGGTGAAAAACTGTTTTTT. Its protein is CASSTTQGAGEKLFF.

This chain joins TRBV5-4 and TRBJ2-5; D gene uncertain. The CDR3 has 12 residues. CDR1 and CDR2 (germline): SGHNT, YYREEE (reference sequence). The V end lost 0 bases, the J end lost 7 bases, and 7 bases lay between the germline ends. CDR3 DNA sequence: TGTGCCAGCAGCTTGGAGTTTGGGACCCAGTACTTC. Translating gives CASSLEFGTQYF.

This clonotype was counted a few times. The chain has TRBV7-8 and TRBJ1-2, with 7 bases identical to TRBD1. The V gene's germline CDR1 is SGHVS and CDR2 FQNEAQ. The CDR3 loop spans 15 amino acids. After removal of 7 bases from V and 2 bases from J, the junction contained 10 bases not matched to a gene. This chain's CDR3 is CASTQTQGQNYGYTF. The CDR3 DNA sequence: TGTGCCAGCACACAAACCCAGGGACAGAACTATGGCTACACCTTC. The variable domain in full, with the rest retrieved from reference TRBV7-8 and TRBJ1-2, is GAGVSQSPRYKVAKRGQDVALRCDPISGHVSLFWYQQALGQGPEFLTYFQNEAQLDKSGLPSDRFFAERPEGSVSTLKIQRTQQEDSAVYLCASTQTQGQNYGYTFGSGTRLTVV.

The chain has TRBV7-9 and TRBJ1-1, with unresolved D. CDR1 and CDR2 (germline): SEHNR, FQNEAQ (reference sequence). This CDR3 contains 14 residues. Trimming removed 4 bases from V and 8 bases from J, with 17 bases in between. The CDR3 nucleotides are TGTGCCAGCAGCTCCAAGTCAGGATCGGAGGAAGCTTTCTTT. Residues: CASSSKSGSEEAFF. The entire variable domain, with the rest obtained from reference TRBV7-9 and TRBJ1-1, is as follows: DTGVSQNPRHKITKRGQNVTFRCDPISEHNRLYWYRQTLGQGPEFLTYFQNEAQLEKSRLLSDRFSAERPKGSFSTLEIQRTEQGDSAMYLCASSSKSGSEEAFFGQGTRLTVV.

This clonotype came up many times. This CDR3 is CASSLGPYNSPLHF. The CDR3 coding sequence is TGTGCCAGCAGCTTAGGGCCTTATAATTCACCCCTCCACTTT. The genes are TRBV7-2 and TRBJ1-6; no reliable D call. V was cut by 1 base and J by 4 bases, with 5 bases left in between. The germline V gene has CDR1 SGHTA and CDR2 FQGNSA. This CDR3 region has 14 residues.